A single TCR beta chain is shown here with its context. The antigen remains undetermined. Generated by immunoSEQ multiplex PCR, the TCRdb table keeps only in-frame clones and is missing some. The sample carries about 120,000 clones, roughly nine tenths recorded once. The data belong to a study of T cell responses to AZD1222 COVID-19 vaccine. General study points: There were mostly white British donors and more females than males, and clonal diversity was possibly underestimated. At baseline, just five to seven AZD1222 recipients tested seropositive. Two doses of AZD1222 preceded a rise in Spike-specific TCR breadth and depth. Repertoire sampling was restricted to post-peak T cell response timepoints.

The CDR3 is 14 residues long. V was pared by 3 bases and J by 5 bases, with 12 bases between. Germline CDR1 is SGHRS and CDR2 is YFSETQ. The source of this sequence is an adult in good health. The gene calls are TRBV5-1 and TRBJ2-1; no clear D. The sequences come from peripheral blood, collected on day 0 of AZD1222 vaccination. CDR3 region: CASSSHRVHNEQFF. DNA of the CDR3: TGCGCCAGCAGCTCCCATCGGGTCCACAATGAGCAGTTCTTC.